This TCR beta chain was retrieved from a study of patients and donors after allogeneic stem cell transplantation. TCRdb re-analysed the RT-PCR reads in MiXCR, keeping a single row per CDR3 protein. The sample has about 960,000 distinct CDR3 sequences; roughly 18% are singletons. This TCR derives from a human donor who was either an allogeneic HSCT recipient or a stem cell or donor lymphocyte infusion donor (not recorded which). It is not recorded whose cells these are; they may come from a transplant donor. Material for sequencing was blood, either unsorted or a sorted T cell fraction (not recorded which).

The CDR3 nucleotides are TGTGCCAGCAGCTTAGTGTTTAGGGACACTGGAAACACCATATATTTT. Translation gives CASSLVFRDTGNTIYF. The chain has TRBV7-9 and TRBJ1-3, with D perhaps matching TRBD1 (6 bases). The CDR3 spans 16 residues. Trimming shortened V by 1 base and J by 2 bases, and 12 bases separated the two germline ends. Germline V gene sequence: CDR1 SEHNR, CDR2 FQNEAQ (reference sequence).